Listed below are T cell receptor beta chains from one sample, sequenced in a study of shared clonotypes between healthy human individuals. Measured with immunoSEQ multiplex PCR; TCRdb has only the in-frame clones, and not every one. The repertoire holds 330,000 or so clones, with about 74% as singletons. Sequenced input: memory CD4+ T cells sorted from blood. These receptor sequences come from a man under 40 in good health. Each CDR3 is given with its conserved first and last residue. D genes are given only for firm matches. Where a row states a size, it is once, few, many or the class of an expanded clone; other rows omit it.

CDR3 DNA: TGTGCCTACAAGCAGGCAACGTTAATGAACACTGAAGCTTTCTTT
CDR3 protein: CAYKQATLMNTEAFF
J gene: TRBJ1-1
clone size: .
CDR3 length: 15
D gene: .
V gene: TRBV30

CDR3 DNA: TGTGCCAGCAGTGGGGCTATCGCCGCCTACAATGAGCAGTTCTTC
CDR3 protein: CASSGAIAAYNEQFF
J gene: TRBJ2-1
clone size: few
CDR3 length: 15
D gene: .
V gene: TRBV27

CDR3 DNA: TGTGCCATCAGTGAGGGACAGGGCAGCAGGGCAGCTTTAGACTTC
CDR3 protein: CAISEGQGSRAALDF
J gene: TRBJ2-7
clone size: once
CDR3 length: 15
D gene: TRBD1
V gene: TRBV10-3

CDR3 DNA: TGTGCCAGCAGCCTAAGGACAAATTCCTACAATGAGCAGTTCTTC
CDR3 protein: CASSLRTNSYNEQFF
J gene: TRBJ2-1
clone size: few
CDR3 length: 15
D gene: .
V gene: TRBV7-8

CDR3 DNA: TGCGCCAGCAGATCAAGGGCCGGGACTAGCCAACCCGGGGGTTTCTACGAGCAGTACTTC
CDR3 protein: CASRSRAGTSQPGGFYEQYF
J gene: TRBJ2-7
clone size: once
CDR3 length: 20
D gene: TRBD2
V gene: TRBV5-1

CDR3 DNA: TGTGCCAGCAGTGAAGAGGGGAAACTAGCGGGAGCACACAATGAGCAGTTCTTC
CDR3 protein: CASSEEGKLAGAHNEQFF
J gene: TRBJ2-1
clone size: .
CDR3 length: 18
D gene: TRBD2
V gene: TRBV6-1

CDR3 DNA: TGTGCCAGCAGCCGGAACACCGGGGAGCTGTTTTTT
CDR3 protein: CASSRNTGELFF
J gene: TRBJ2-2
clone size: .
CDR3 length: 12
D gene: .
V gene: TRBV28

CDR3 DNA: TGCGCCAGCAGTGAGAGGGTCGAGCAGTACTTC
CDR3 protein: CASSERVEQYF
J gene: TRBJ2-7
clone size: .
CDR3 length: 11
D gene: .
V gene: TRBV10-2

CDR3 DNA: TGTGCCAGCAGCCCATGGGGTGATAGCTCCTACAATGAGCAGTTCTTC
CDR3 protein: CASSPWGDSSYNEQFF
J gene: TRBJ2-1
clone size: .
CDR3 length: 16
D gene: .
V gene: TRBV7-9

CDR3 DNA: TGCGCCAGCAGCGACCGATTAGCGGGTCAGGCTTACGAGCAGTACTTC
CDR3 protein: CASSDRLAGQAYEQYF
J gene: TRBJ2-7
clone size: .
CDR3 length: 16
D gene: TRBD2
V gene: TRBV5-1

CDR3 DNA: TGTGCCAGTAGTACCGACCCGGTACAATACAATGAGCAGTTCTTC
CDR3 protein: CASSTDPVQYNEQFF
J gene: TRBJ2-1
clone size: once
CDR3 length: 15
D gene: .
V gene: TRBV19

CDR3 DNA: TGTGCCAGTAACCTTCGGGGGGCGGGAGGTACGCAGTATTTT
CDR3 protein: CASNLRGAGGTQYF
J gene: TRBJ2-3
clone size: .
CDR3 length: 14
D gene: TRBD2
V gene: TRBV2

CDR3 DNA: TGTGCCAGCAGCCCCGACATGAACGAGCAGTACTTC
CDR3 protein: CASSPDMNEQYF
J gene: TRBJ2-7
clone size: .
CDR3 length: 12
D gene: .
V gene: TRBV7-2

CDR3 DNA: TGTGCCAGCAGCCCATCGGGAGCGACGGAAGAGACCCAGTACTTC
CDR3 protein: CASSPSGATEETQYF
J gene: TRBJ2-5
clone size: once
CDR3 length: 15
D gene: .
V gene: TRBV7-8

CDR3 DNA: TGTGCCAGCAGCTTGGCACGGAAACCCTACGAGCAGTACTTC
CDR3 protein: CASSLARKPYEQYF
J gene: TRBJ2-7
clone size: .
CDR3 length: 14
D gene: .
V gene: TRBV5-6

CDR3 DNA: TGCGCCAGCACCCTAGACGGTTTCTCTGGGGCCAACGTCCTGACTTTC
CDR3 protein: CASTLDGFSGANVLTF
J gene: TRBJ2-6
clone size: .
CDR3 length: 16
D gene: .
V gene: TRBV5-1